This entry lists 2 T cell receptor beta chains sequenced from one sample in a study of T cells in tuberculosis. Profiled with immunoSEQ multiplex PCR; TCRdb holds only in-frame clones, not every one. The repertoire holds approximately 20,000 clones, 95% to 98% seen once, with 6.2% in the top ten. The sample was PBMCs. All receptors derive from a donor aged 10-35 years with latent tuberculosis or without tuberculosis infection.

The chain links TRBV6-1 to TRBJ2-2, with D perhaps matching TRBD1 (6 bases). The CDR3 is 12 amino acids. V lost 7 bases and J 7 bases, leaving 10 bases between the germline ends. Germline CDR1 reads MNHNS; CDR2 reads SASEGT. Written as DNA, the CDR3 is TGTGCCAGCACAGGGGACGGCGGGGAGCTGTTTTTT. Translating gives CASTGDGGELFF.

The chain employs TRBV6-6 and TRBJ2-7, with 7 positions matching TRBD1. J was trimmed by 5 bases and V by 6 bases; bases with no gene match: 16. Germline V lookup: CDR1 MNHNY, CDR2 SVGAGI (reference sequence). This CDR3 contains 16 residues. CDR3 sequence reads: CASSLRGIAGGNEQYF. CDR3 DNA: TGTGCCAGCAGCCTTAGGGGGATCGCAGGGGGAAACGAGCAGTACTTC.